These T cell receptor beta chains were read from a single sample in a study of cytomegalovirus exposure and HLA in healthy donors. Only in-frame clones appear in the TCRdb table, and some are missing; sequencing was by immunoSEQ multiplex PCR. This sample yields under 40,000 clones, of which 76% are seen a single time; 8.4% belongs to the top ten. Sequenced material: PBMCs. The receptors come from a woman between 25 and 40 years old in good health and CMV-seropositive. The conserved cysteine and the conserved F or W are not part of the CDR3 here.

>TRBV2|TRBJ2-7
ASIRSPGALQDEQY
>TRBV6-5|TRBJ2-7
ASSSTREGSYEQY
>TRBV6-1|TRBJ2-1
ASSVPSWTGTGNEQF
>TRBV29-1|TRBJ2-5
SVETGGIQETQY
>TRBV7-9|TRBJ1-1
SSSLGQINTEAF
>TRBV7-9|TRBJ1-2
SSSLLFLGGPSNYGYT
>TRBV7-9|TRBJ2-5
SSSLSPGGMGETQY
>TRBV9|TRBJ2-1
ASSHRGYEQF
>TRBV19|TRBJ2-2
ASSSGTMNTGELF
>TRBV6-5|TRBJ1-1
ASSSRDRGVTEAF
>TRBV5-1|TRBJ2-1
ASSTDGSSYNEQF
>TRBV15|TRBJ1-5
ATSRDIGTRPYSNQPQH
>TRBV19|TRBJ1-5
ASSISPGRSYSNQPQH
>TRBV9|TRBJ1-6
ASSVVGGDSPLH
>TRBV5-6|TRBJ2-7
ASSPPSGEQY
>TRBV7-8|TRBJ2-3
ASSPRADTQY
>TRBV18|TRBJ2-1
ASSLSGRAYNEQF
>TRBV5-1|TRBJ2-1
ASSFRSGEQF
>TRBV20-1|TRBJ1-1
SAREGRGAF
>TRBV5-4|TRBJ2-3
ASSLGRRKADTQY
>TRBV5-4|TRBJ1-1
ASSFDRGNTEAF
>TRBV28|TRBJ1-1
ASSLFGAAARTEAF
>TRBV19|TRBJ1-1
ASSIKGRDTEAF
>TRBV28|TRBJ2-7
ASRATGLLL
>TRBV7-9|TRBJ2-1
ASSLIASSSYNEQF
>TRBV4-2|TRBJ1-1
ASSLFGSGGNTEAF
>TRBV9|TRBJ1-2
ASSLSPGQGFRGYT
>TRBV7-2|TRBJ2-5
ASSTPTSGGKTQY
>TRBV2|TRBJ1-5
ASSTGYSNQPQH
>TRBV18|TRBJ2-3
ASSPDNTDTQY
>TRBV18|TRBJ2-3
ASSPLPGTSGRTDTQY
>TRBV19|TRBJ2-7
ASSSGGYYEQY
>TRBV30|TRBJ2-1
AWTGWTGGPNEQF
>TRBV7-7|TRBJ1-1
ASSTGENTEAF
>TRBV6-5|TRBJ2-5
ASSPTTGQETQY
>TRBV6-1|TRBJ1-1
ASSSFTGGTEAF
>TRBV7-9|TRBJ1-2
ASSPPGGVRNIGYT
>TRBV9|TRBJ1-1
ASSSSSLNTEAF
>TRBV7-3|TRBJ2-5
ASSLGDRRSETQY
>TRBV19|TRBJ2-2
ASSPGQGATGELF
>TRBV5-1|TRBJ1-2
ASSSEPGTGQGYT
>TRBV6-6|TRBJ1-4
ASSPGLPELF
>TRBV10-1|TRBJ2-1
ASSPRVGAALF
>TRBV30|TRBJ1-6
AWKVASGALH
>TRBV6-5|TRBJ1-1
ASTRQGGVTEAF
>TRBV5-1|TRBJ2-5
ASSHRTSGQETQY
>TRBV6-1|TRBJ1-2
ASSKGTGAYGYT
>TRBV5-1|TRBJ2-5
ASSPGTGGPETQY
>TRBV7-3|TRBJ1-1
ASSPAQGARTEAF
>TRBV5-1|TRBJ2-7
ASKDNPYEQY
>TRBV27|TRBJ1-2
ARSLAPRQGAKGYT